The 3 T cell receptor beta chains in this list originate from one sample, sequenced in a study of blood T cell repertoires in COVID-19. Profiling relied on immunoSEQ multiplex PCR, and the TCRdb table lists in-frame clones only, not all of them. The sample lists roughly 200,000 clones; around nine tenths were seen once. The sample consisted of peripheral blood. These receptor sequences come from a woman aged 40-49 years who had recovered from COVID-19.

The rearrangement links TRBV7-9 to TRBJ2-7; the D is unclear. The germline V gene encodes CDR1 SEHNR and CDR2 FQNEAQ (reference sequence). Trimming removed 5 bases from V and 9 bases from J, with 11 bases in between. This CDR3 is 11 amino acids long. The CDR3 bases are TGTGCCAGCAGCCTAAACGAATGGCAGTACTTC. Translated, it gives CASSLNEWQYF.

The CDR3 DNA sequence: TGTGCCAGCAGCCCGCAGGGGGCAGGCACCGGGGAGCTGTTTTTT. It is translated as CASSPQGAGTGELFF. This chain links TRBV7-2 with TRBJ2-2; the match to TRBD1 covers 8 bases. J was trimmed by 4 bases and V by 5 bases; bases with no gene match: 6. The CDR3 consists of 15 residues. Germline V gives CDR1 SGHTA, CDR2 FQGNSA.

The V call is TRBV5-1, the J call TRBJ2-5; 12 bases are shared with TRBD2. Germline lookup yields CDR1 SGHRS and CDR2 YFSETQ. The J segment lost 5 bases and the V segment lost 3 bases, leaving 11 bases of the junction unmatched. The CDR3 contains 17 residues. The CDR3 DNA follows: TGCGCCAGCAGCTCTGGAGCTAGCGGGAGGGTGAGGGAGACCCAGTACTTC. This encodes CASSSGASGRVRETQYF.